The sample holds a few counts of the clone carrying this T cell receptor (beta chain). Its cognate antigen is unknown. TCRdb re-called the 5' RACE reads through MiXCR, storing one row per CDR3 protein. The table lists 1.5 million to 2 million distinct CDR3 sequences, roughly a third of them singletons. This specimen comes from a study of identical twins. Study-level results: Potential partial confounding of zero-insertion analyses by invariant MAIT and iNKT cells was noted. Out-of-frame sharing of TCR alpha in monozygotic twins was underestimated by models. In cord blood, abundant beta clonotypes had fewer insertions; memory showed no trend.

The sample consisted of cord blood. This TCR derives from a newborn girl in good health.

CDR3 in DNA: TGCGCCAGCAGCCAAGAGGGACTAGCGGGAGGGCTCCGCGACGAGCAGTACTTC. The encoded protein is CASSQEGLAGGLRDEQYF. V gene TRBV4-1 combines with J gene TRBJ2-7; TRBD2 matches 16 bases. V lost 0 bases, J lost 5 bases, and 7 bases stayed unmatched. The V gene's germline CDR1 is MGHRA and CDR2 YSYEKL. This CDR3 spans 18 amino acids.